These 4 T cell receptor beta chains came from one sample sequenced in a study of T cells in Graves' hyperthyroidism and ophthalmopathy. Using RNA transcripts as the source, TCR beta CDR3 regions were amplified. Carried out on the TCR CDR3, a first-round RT-PCR used the HTBI primer set. TCRdb re-called the multiplex PCR reads with MiXCR, one entry per CDR3 protein. The sample includes approximately 560,000 distinct CDR3 sequences, around 42% seen only once; the top ten take just over 8%. The sequencing sample was made of peripheral blood or thyroid tissue (not recorded which). All receptors come from a woman younger than 35 with Graves' hyperthyroidism.

This clonotype was detected ten times or more. The rearrangement joins TRBV25-1 to TRBJ2-3; 7 nucleotides line up with TRBD2. Per the germline V gene, CDR1 is MGHDK and CDR2 is SYGVNS. V was clipped by 1 base and J by 6 bases; unmatched bases: 7. The CDR3 sequence is 15 residues long. The DNA of the CDR3 is TGTGCCAGCAGTGAATGGCAGGGAGCGGGGGATACGCAGTATTTT. It is translated as CASSEWQGAGDTQYF.

Ten or more counts support this clonotype. V usage is TRBV5-5 and J usage is TRBJ2-5, with D perhaps TRBD1 or TRBD2 (6 bases each). The CDR3 contains 14 residues. CDR1 and CDR2 (germline): SGHKS, YYEKEE (reference sequence). V was pared by 5 bases and J by 7 bases, with 18 bases between. This CDR3 is CASSHRGGLGTQYF. CDR3 in DNA: TGTGCCAGCAGTCACCGAGGGGGGCTGGGGACCCAGTACTTC.

The V call is TRBV29-1, the J call TRBJ2-7; D may match TRBD1 or TRBD2 (5 bases each). Germline-derived CDR1 and CDR2 are SQVTM and ANQGSEA. The germline V and J ends were trimmed by 8 bases and 0 bases, with 14 bases remaining between them. CDR3 length: 13 amino acids. The CDR3 DNA follows: TGCAGCATCAAGGGACCGAACTCCTACGAGCAGTACTTC. This sequence encodes CSIKGPNSYEQYF.

The chain couples TRBV25-1 to TRBJ2-7, with 9 bases lining up with TRBD1. The V gene end was trimmed by 6 bases and the J gene end by 5 bases; junction bases not matched to a gene: 11. CDR1 MGHDK and CDR2 SYGVNS come from the germline V gene. The CDR3 extends over 15 amino acids. DNA of the CDR3: TGTGCCAGCAGCCTTACAACCGGGACAGGGCACGAGCAGTACTTC. Its translation is CASSLTTGTGHEQYF.